A selection of T cell receptor beta chains follows, all from one sample in a study of CD8 T cells in ankylosing spondylitis. TCRdb recomputed calls from the 5' RACE reads with MiXCR, one row per CDR3 protein. The sample holds 350,000 to 450,000 distinct CDR3 sequences, about 25% seen once. Sequencing input: blood, either unsorted or a sorted T cell fraction (not recorded which). The receptors here all came from a male donor with ankylosing spondylitis. Each CDR3 is given with its conserved first and last residue. A D gene is named only where the DNA matches it firmly. Clone size is given for some rows only: seen once, a few or many times, or a class if the clone is expanded.

size: NA
D: NA
J: TRBJ2-5
V: TRBV27
CDR3: CASGRVGGLETQYF
DNA: TGTGCCAGCGGCCGTGTCGGGGGATTGGAGACCCAGTACTTC

size: NA
D: NA
J: TRBJ1-1
V: TRBV30
CDR3: CAWIVTVHTEAFF
DNA: TGTGCCTGGATCGTGACAGTCCACACTGAAGCTTTCTTT

size: few
D: TRBD2
J: TRBJ2-1
V: TRBV18
CDR3: CASSPVAGDQFF
DNA: TGTGCCAGCTCACCAGTAGCGGGAGATCAGTTCTTC

size: few
D: NA
J: TRBJ2-1
V: TRBV20-1
CDR3: CSGPAEGNEQFF
DNA: TGCAGTGGCCCTGCGGAGGGCAATGAGCAGTTCTTC

size: many
D: NA
J: TRBJ2-1
V: TRBV12-3/TRBV12-4
CDR3: CASSLRGEQFF
DNA: TGTGCCAGCAGTCTCAGAGGTGAGCAGTTCTTC

size: few
D: TRBD1
J: TRBJ1-2
V: TRBV12-3/TRBV12-4
CDR3: CASSQYRGSNYGYTF
DNA: TGTGCCAGCAGCCAGTACAGGGGGAGTAACTATGGCTACACCTTC

size: few
D: TRBD2
J: TRBJ2-5
V: TRBV20-1
CDR3: CSASDPAGGQETQYF
DNA: TGCAGTGCTAGCGATCCAGCGGGAGGTCAAGAGACCCAGTACTTC

size: NA
D: NA
J: TRBJ1-1
V: TRBV12-5
CDR3: CASGLVPGREGPNTEAFF
DNA: TGTGCTAGTGGTTTGGTACCGGGCAGGGAAGGTCCAAACACTGAAGCTTTCTTT

size: many
D: NA
J: TRBJ2-5
V: TRBV11-2
CDR3: CASRQVGVGETQYF
DNA: TGTGCCAGCAGACAAGTGGGAGTCGGGGAGACCCAGTACTTC

size: few
D: NA
J: TRBJ1-1
V: TRBV12-3/TRBV12-4
CDR3: CASSWGRLNTEAFF
DNA: TGTGCCAGCAGTTGGGGACGGTTGAACACTGAAGCTTTCTTT

size: few
D: TRBD2
J: TRBJ2-3
V: TRBV24-1
CDR3: CATSDWGGRGADTQYF
DNA: TGTGCCACCAGTGATTGGGGCGGGAGAGGGGCAGATACGCAGTATTTT

size: few
D: NA
J: TRBJ2-3
V: TRBV12-3/TRBV12-4
CDR3: CASSLSASEGDTQYF
DNA: TGTGCCAGCAGTTTAAGCGCTAGCGAAGGAGATACGCAGTATTTT

size: NA
D: NA
J: TRBJ2-6
V: TRBV27
CDR3: CASSSGRSGANVLTF
DNA: TGTGCCAGCAGTTCCGGCCGCTCTGGGGCCAACGTCCTGACTTTC

size: many
D: NA
J: TRBJ1-1
V: TRBV12-3/TRBV12-4
CDR3: CASSLSRNTEAFF
DNA: TGTGCCAGCAGTTTATCGAGGAACACTGAAGCTTTCTTT

size: few
D: NA
J: TRBJ2-5
V: TRBV12-3/TRBV12-4
CDR3: CATSGGVAGHETQYF
DNA: TGTGCCACATCAGGGGGGGTAGCGGGACACGAGACCCAGTACTTC

size: NA
D: NA
J: TRBJ2-7
V: TRBV20-1
CDR3: CSARRNREAYEQYF
DNA: TGCAGTGCTAGGAGGAACAGGGAAGCCTACGAGCAGTACTTC

size: NA
D: TRBD1
J: TRBJ1-3
V: TRBV24-1
CDR3: CATSDRGGTVISGNTIYF
DNA: TGTGCCACCAGTGACCGCGGGGGGACAGTTATTTCTGGAAACACCATATATTTT

size: few
D: NA
J: TRBJ1-5
V: TRBV12-3/TRBV12-4
CDR3: CASSLGAGTFDQPQHF
DNA: TGTGCCAGCAGTCTAGGGGCAGGGACCTTCGATCAGCCCCAGCATTTT

size: NA
D: NA
J: TRBJ2-4
V: TRBV12-3/TRBV12-4
CDR3: CASRGRAKNIQYF
DNA: TGTGCCAGCAGGGGTAGGGCCAAAAACATTCAGTACTTC

size: NA
D: NA
J: TRBJ2-3
V: TRBV5-1
CDR3: CASSLEDRATDTQYF
DNA: TGCGCCAGCAGCTTGGAGGACAGAGCTACAGATACGCAGTATTTT

size: NA
D: NA
J: TRBJ1-4
V: TRBV6-1
CDR3: CASSGQPTNEKLFF
DNA: TGTGCCAGCAGCGGACAGCCTACTAATGAAAAACTGTTTTTT

size: few
D: TRBD1
J: TRBJ2-7
V: TRBV15
CDR3: CATSRATGERYEQYF
DNA: TGTGCCACCAGCAGGGCAACAGGGGAGAGGTACGAGCAGTACTTC

size: few
D: NA
J: TRBJ2-4
V: TRBV11-2
CDR3: CASSLTWGAQLAKNIQYF
DNA: TGTGCCAGCAGCCTCACCTGGGGGGCCCAACTAGCCAAAAACATTCAGTACTTC

size: NA
D: NA
J: TRBJ2-1
V: TRBV27
CDR3: CASLSQGTANEQFF
DNA: TGTGCCAGCCTATCCCAGGGGACTGCCAATGAGCAGTTCTTC

size: few
D: TRBD1
J: TRBJ1-3
V: TRBV5-1
CDR3: CASSWDSYSGNTIYF
DNA: TGCGCCAGCAGCTGGGACAGTTACTCTGGAAACACCATATATTTT

size: NA
D: NA
J: TRBJ2-3
V: TRBV7-9
CDR3: CASSFVPTLNTDTQYF
DNA: TGTGCCAGCAGCTTCGTCCCTACCTTGAACACAGATACGCAGTATTTT

size: NA
D: NA
J: TRBJ1-3
V: TRBV7-2
CDR3: CASSLETGSGNTIYF
DNA: TGTGCCAGCAGCTTAGAGACCGGCTCTGGAAACACCATATATTTT

size: NA
D: NA
J: TRBJ2-2
V: TRBV6-1
CDR3: CASSPGQMNTGELFF
DNA: TGTGCCAGCAGCCCCGGACAAATGAACACCGGGGAGCTGTTTTTT

size: NA
D: NA
J: TRBJ2-5
V: TRBV29-1
CDR3: CSLLSSQETQYF
DNA: TGCAGCCTACTGTCGTCCCAAGAGACCCAGTACTTC

size: few
D: TRBD1
J: TRBJ2-2
V: TRBV11-2
CDR3: CASSTTGLFNTGELFF
DNA: TGTGCCAGCAGCACGACAGGGCTCTTTAACACCGGGGAGCTGTTTTTT

size: few
D: NA
J: TRBJ2-2
V: TRBV27
CDR3: CASSSLAYTGELFF
DNA: TGTGCCAGCAGTTCCCTAGCCTACACCGGGGAGCTGTTTTTT

size: NA
D: TRBD1
J: TRBJ2-7
V: TRBV7-9
CDR3: CASSQGDSYEQYF
DNA: TGTGCCAGCAGTCAAGGGGACAGCTACGAGCAGTACTTC

size: few
D: TRBD2
J: TRBJ2-1
V: TRBV24-1
CDR3: CATSDAGTSGNNEQFF
DNA: TGTGCCACCAGTGATGCCGGGACTAGCGGGAACAATGAGCAGTTCTTC